The clone carrying this TCR beta chain was detected many times. This sample was included in a study of T cells in Graves' hyperthyroidism and ophthalmopathy. With V trimmed by 5 bases and J by 3 bases, 6 bases remained unmatched. CDR3 size: 15 residues. Germline-derived CDR1 and CDR2 are LNHDA and SQIVND (reference sequence). Across 18 months, stable Graves' hyperthyroidism was marked by no progression to ophthalmopathy. Amplification targeted TCR beta CDR3 regions from RNA transcripts. The HTBI set primed first-round TCR CDR3 RT-PCR. TCRdb ran MiXCR on the multiplex PCR reads and lists one entry per CDR3 protein. The sample carries around 420,000 distinct CDR3 sequences, approximately 13% recorded once.

This TCR derives from a woman aged 18-30 years with Graves' hyperthyroidism. The V gene is TRBV19, the J gene TRBJ2-1; 8 bases agree with TRBD2. Sequencing was performed on blood. The CDR3 region is CASSPGLAFYNEQFF. Here the CDR3 DNA reads TGTGCCAGTAGTCCAGGACTAGCTTTCTACAATGAGCAGTTCTTC.